Given below is one TCR beta chain in context. This record comes from a study of T cells in localized non-small cell lung cancer. Some clones are missing from TCRdb's copy, which holds only in-frame ones; the method was immunoSEQ multiplex PCR. The table shows about 33,000 clones, with roughly nine tenths occurring only once. V shed 5 bases and J shed 2 bases, with 17 bases lying between them. The CDR3 consists of 16 residues. Germline V gene data show CDR1 as SNHLY and CDR2 as FYNNEI. This sample comprised peripheral blood, obtained before any cancer treatment. J is TRBJ2-3 and V is TRBV2; a possible D gene is TRBD1 (6 bases). The receptor's source is a female donor older than 55 with stage I lung adenocarcinoma. Here the CDR3 reads CASSSGQLTDTDTQYF. The CDR3 DNA reads TGTGCCAGCAGTTCCGGACAGCTCACAGACACAGATACGCAGTATTTT.